This is a list of T cell receptor beta chains from one sample in a study of T cells in Graves' hyperthyroidism and ophthalmopathy. TCRdb re-called the multiplex PCR reads with MiXCR, one entry per CDR3 protein. The sample contains some 250,000 distinct CDR3 sequences, about 15% of which appear only once. The sequencing sample was made of blood. The receptors were gathered from a woman aged 40-49 years with Graves' hyperthyroidism that later progressed to Graves' ophthalmopathy. The CDR3 runs from the conserved cysteine through the conserved F or W. D genes are given only for firm matches. Only part of the rows carry a size: once, few, many, or a class if the clone is expanded.

many,TRBJ2-7,TRBV12-3/TRBV12-4,NA,CASSPGSGEQYF,TGTGCCAGCAGTCCGGGGAGTGGGGAGCAGTACTTC
many,TRBJ1-4,TRBV2,NA,CASSVSKKLFF,TGTGCCAGCAGTGTCTCGAAAAAACTGTTTTTT
once,TRBJ1-5,TRBV28,NA,CASSLRLNNQPQHF,TGTGCCAGCAGCCTCCGGTTAAACAATCAGCCCCAGCATTTT
few,TRBJ2-7,TRBV7-2,TRBD2,CASSLSGLAGVWEQYF,TGTGCCAGCAGCTTATCGGGACTAGCGGGAGTATGGGAGCAGTACTTC
many,TRBJ2-5,TRBV27,TRBD1,CASSNRGLGETQYF,TGTGCCAGCAGTAACAGGGGATTGGGAGAGACCCAGTACTTC
many,TRBJ2-5,TRBV6-6,NA,CASSYWQGSETQYF,TGTGCCAGCAGTTACTGGCAGGGGTCAGAGACCCAGTACTTC
NA,TRBJ1-6,TRBV5-1,NA,CASSLVGSFNSPLHF,TGCGCCAGCAGCTTGGTGGGGAGCTTTAATTCACCCCTCCACTTT
few,TRBJ1-6,TRBV4-1,NA,CASSQEPTGTYNSPLHF,TGCGCCAGCAGCCAGGAACCCACAGGAACCTATAATTCACCCCTCCACTTT
many,TRBJ2-7,TRBV6-1,TRBD1,CASTRIRGPGHHPYEQYF,TGTGCCAGCACCAGAATCAGGGGGCCGGGACACCATCCCTACGAGCAGTACTTC
NA,TRBJ1-1,TRBV4-1,NA,CASSQEFEGSPDTEAFF,TGCGCCAGCAGCCAAGAATTTGAGGGTTCCCCCGACACTGAAGCTTTCTTT
NA,TRBJ1-5,TRBV19,NA,CASSIAGGYSNQPQHF,TGTGCCAGTAGTATAGCGGGGGGTTACAGCAATCAGCCCCAGCATTTT
few,TRBJ2-1,TRBV9,TRBD2,CASSKASGYNYNEQFF,TGTGCCAGCAGCAAAGCTAGCGGTTACAACTACAATGAGCAGTTCTTC
NA,TRBJ2-1,TRBV12-3/TRBV12-4,NA,CASSLGLAINEQFF,TGTGCCAGCAGTTTAGGGCTAGCCATCAATGAGCAGTTCTTC
many,TRBJ2-5,TRBV11-2,TRBD2,CASSFLAGSQETQYF,TGTGCCAGCAGCTTCCTAGCGGGCTCCCAAGAGACCCAGTACTTC
NA,TRBJ2-1,TRBV29-1,TRBD2,CSVALALTSGPSSYNEQFF,TGCAGCGTAGCCCTTGCCTTGACTAGCGGGCCCAGCTCCTACAATGAGCAGTTCTTC
NA,TRBJ2-3,TRBV3-1,NA,CASSQVLPPGTDTQYF,TGTGCCAGCAGCCAAGTGCTCCCTCCGGGAACAGATACGCAGTATTTT
many,TRBJ2-1,TRBV10-2,TRBD2,CASSGGRREGLRYEQFF,TGCGCCAGCAGTGGAGGGAGGCGGGAGGGCCTTCGGTATGAGCAGTTCTTC
many,TRBJ2-1,TRBV30,NA,CAWSVGRPEQFF,TGTGCCTGGAGTGTAGGAAGACCGGAGCAGTTCTTC
many,TRBJ1-6,TRBV28,NA,CASSSRFDNSPLHF,TGTGCCAGCAGTTCCCGGTTCGATAATTCACCCCTCCACTTT
many,TRBJ2-7,TRBV15,TRBD1,CATSDRDSPNPGYEQYF,TGTGCCACCAGCGACCGGGACAGTCCCAATCCGGGCTACGAGCAGTACTTC
NA,TRBJ2-1,TRBV5-1,NA,CASSGWGTGGEQFF,TGCGCCAGCAGCGGGTGGGGCACCGGTGGTGAGCAGTTCTTC
many,TRBJ2-1,TRBV2,NA,CASIGSLYSLNEQFF,TGTGCCAGCATTGGGAGCCTTTATTCTTTGAATGAGCAGTTCTTC
many,TRBJ2-7,TRBV7-3,NA,CASSLMGRGPYEQYF,TGTGCCAGCAGCTTGATGGGCCGAGGTCCCTACGAGCAGTACTTC
many,TRBJ2-7,TRBV28,NA,CASSITGLLSYEQYF,TGTGCCAGCAGTATAACGGGACTCCTCTCCTACGAGCAGTACTTC
many,TRBJ2-7,TRBV12-3/TRBV12-4,NA,CASRRRSNEQYF,TGTGCCAGCAGGAGGCGGTCGAACGAGCAGTACTTC
few,TRBJ2-3,TRBV9,NA,CASSVSGVRDTQYF,TGTGCCAGCAGCGTGTCCGGAGTTCGAGATACGCAGTATTTT
few,TRBJ1-3,TRBV7-9,NA,CTSSFAGSGNTIYF,TGTACCAGCAGCTTTGCGGGCTCTGGAAACACCATATATTTT
many,TRBJ2-6,TRBV28,TRBD1,CASWDSSSGANVLTF,TGTGCCAGCTGGGACAGCAGCTCTGGGGCCAACGTCCTGACTTTC
many,TRBJ2-7,TRBV30,TRBD2,CAWSNRGGTSRLVPEQYF,TGTGCCTGGAGTAACCGTGGCGGGACTAGTAGATTGGTCCCCGAGCAGTACTTC
many,TRBJ1-1,TRBV12-3/TRBV12-4,NA,CASSFTIRFGTEAFF,TGTGCCAGCAGTTTCACTATTCGTTTCGGGACTGAAGCTTTCTTT
many,TRBJ2-1,TRBV19,NA,CASSMPYSYNEQFF,TGTGCCAGTAGTATGCCGTACTCCTACAATGAGCAGTTCTTC
many,TRBJ2-5,TRBV5-8,TRBD1,CASSEGQPDTSTQYF,TGTGCCAGCAGCGAGGGACAGCCAGACACCTCGACCCAGTACTTC
NA,TRBJ2-1,TRBV19,NA,CASSAAGEQFF,TGTGCCAGTAGTGCGGCCGGGGAGCAGTTCTTC
many,TRBJ2-1,TRBV18,TRBD2,CASSSRIGTRSNEQFF,TGTGCCAGCTCGAGTAGAATCGGGACTAGGAGCAATGAGCAGTTCTTC
many,TRBJ2-5,TRBV12-3/TRBV12-4,NA,CASSFGPGAEYF,NA
NA,TRBJ1-5,TRBV28,NA,CASSFPPNQPQHF,TGTGCCAGCAGTTTCCCGCCGAATCAGCCCCAGCATTTT
NA,TRBJ2-3,TRBV2,NA,CASSAILAQNTDTQYF,TGTGCCAGCAGTGCCATCCTAGCGCAGAACACAGATACGCAGTATTTT
many,TRBJ2-1,TRBV28,NA,CASSSDSHYNEQFF,TGTGCCAGCAGTTCGGACAGTCACTACAATGAGCAGTTCTTC
many,TRBJ2-1,TRBV3-1,NA,CASSQEQHTEQFF,TGTGCCAGCAGCCAAGAACAGCACACTGAGCAGTTCTTC
NA,TRBJ2-3,TRBV6-1,NA,CASSDWGAGTTDTQYF,TGTGCCAGCAGTGACTGGGGGGCAGGGACCACAGATACGCAGTATTTT
NA,TRBJ2-1,TRBV10-1,NA,CASSEGTDQDNNEQFF,TGCGCCAGCAGTGAGGGGACCGACCAGGATAACAATGAGCAGTTCTTC
NA,TRBJ2-5,TRBV3-1,TRBD2,CATRLAGGAVTQYF,TGTGCTACCCGACTGGCGGGAGGGGCTGTGACCCAGTACTTC
many,TRBJ2-7,TRBV28,NA,CASSKVGTTYEQYF,TGTGCCAGCTCTAAAGTGGGAACGACCTACGAGCAGTACTTC
many,TRBJ2-1,TRBV10-3,TRBD2,CAISEVGGGTYNEQFF,TGTGCCATCAGTGAGGTCGGGGGGGGGACCTACAATGAGCAGTTCTTC
NA,TRBJ1-1,TRBV3-1,NA,CASSQESGVQTEAFF,TGTGCCAGCAGCCAAGAGAGCGGGGTTCAGACTGAAGCTTTCTTT
many,TRBJ2-5,TRBV5-1,NA,CASSLRGSRETQYF,TGCGCCAGCAGCTTGCGTGGCAGTCGGGAGACCCAGTACTTC
many,TRBJ2-7,TRBV13,NA,CASSGGGRTVGSSYEQYF,TGTGCCAGCAGCGGGGGCGGGCGGACAGTCGGGAGCTCCTACGAGCAGTACTTC
many,TRBJ2-4,TRBV5-1,TRBD2,CASSFLAGVAKNIQYF,TGCGCCAGCAGCTTTCTAGCGGGAGTCGCCAAAAACATTCAGTACTTC
NA,TRBJ2-7,TRBV27,TRBD1,CASSSPGQGAYEQYF,TGTGCCAGCAGTTCCCCGGGACAGGGGGCGTACGAGCAGTACTTC
few,TRBJ2-6,TRBV4-1,NA,CASSQAVGNRRPWGANVLTF,TGCGCCAGCAGCCAAGCCGTTGGGAACAGGCGCCCCTGGGGGGCCAACGTCCTGACTTTC
NA,TRBJ2-2,TRBV6-1,NA,CASSGIMNTGELFF,TGTGCCAGTTCCGGGATAATGAACACCGGGGAGCTGTTTTTT
many,TRBJ2-5,TRBV6-1,NA,CASSERVRRTMQETQYF,TGTGCCAGCAGTGAAAGAGTCAGGCGAACGATGCAAGAGACCCAGTACTTC
once,TRBJ1-5,TRBV19,TRBD1,CASSRPGQGPAQPQHF,TGTGCCAGTAGTCGACCGGGACAGGGGCCGGCTCAGCCCCAGCATTTT
few,TRBJ2-1,TRBV3-1,NA,CASSRDYPGGGQGRDEQFF,TGTGCCAGCAGCCGAGATTATCCGGGGGGGGGACAGGGTCGTGATGAGCAGTTCTTC
many,TRBJ2-7,TRBV2,NA,CASQIRSYEQYF,TGTGCCAGCCAGATCCGATCCTACGAGCAGTACTTC
NA,TRBJ2-3,TRBV27,TRBD2,CASKRSGTSGRSHTQYF,TGTGCCAGCAAACGATCCGGGACTAGCGGGAGGAGCCATACGCAGTATTTT